This T cell receptor (beta chain) is drawn from a study of shared clonotypes between healthy human individuals. Overall study context: The study used three CD4 naive, three CD4 memory, two CD8 naive and one CD8 memory plate per donor.

The method was immunoSEQ multiplex PCR; TCRdb's version includes in-frame clones alone and lacks a portion of them. The sample lists over 2,000,000 clones, approximately 92% seen once, with about 1.7% in the top ten. Whole-study results and caveats: Read depth was anticipated to influence clonotype sharing among donors. Naive subsets tended to show greater estimated richness than memory subsets. A handful of donors held about 5% of naive CD4 clonotypes in common.

Naive CD8 cells comprised CD45RO-negative, CCR7-positively selected cells, excluding terminally differentiated effector memory CD45RA+ cells. Regarding this clone: Its matching antigen is unknown.

Sequencing was carried out using naive CD8+ T cells from PBMCs. The TCR was taken from a man aged 18 to 35 in good health. Some clones in this sample may be carry-over from other donors' samples.

The CDR3 DNA is TGTGCCAGCAGCCTCGGGGGATCGCAGGAAACCCAGTACTTC. The encoded protein is CASSLGGSQETQYF. The chain has TRBV9 and TRBJ2-5; the D gene is possibly TRBD2 (6 bases). This CDR3 has 14 amino acids. Trimming left V 4 bases short and J 8 bases short, with 18 bases between. In germline, CDR1 is SGDLS, CDR2 YYNGEE.